These T cell receptor beta chains were read from a single sample in a study of cytomegalovirus exposure and HLA in healthy donors. TCRdb keeps only in-frame clones here, not all; method: immunoSEQ multiplex PCR. The top ten clones hold 2.9% of a sample with 120,000 to 150,000 clones, 75% to 90% of them seen once. Sequencing used PBMCs. The receptors shown here come from a woman aged 30 to 39 in good health and CMV-seronegative. Both conserved end residues are trimmed from each CDR3. The D gene is left open where the match is weak.

TRBJ2-7,TRBD1,TRBV29-1,SVEVGTGFSYEQY
TRBJ1-2,TRBD1,TRBV28,ASRSEITGALGGYT
TRBJ1-4,-,TRBV5-4,ASSLQGPSGEKLF
TRBJ2-7,TRBD2,TRBV11-2,ASIPSGTSGTYEQY
TRBJ2-7,-,TRBV10-3,AISWGQGGSYEQY
TRBJ1-2,TRBD1,TRBV29-1,SVPKVRGPDRGEDGYT
TRBJ1-5,TRBD1,TRBV2,ASSVRTGREQPQH
TRBJ1-5,TRBD1,TRBV6-5,ASSEDRAQPQH
TRBJ2-7,TRBD1,TRBV7-9,SSSLRYRDSTYEQY
TRBJ2-3,TRBD2,TRBV30,AWSLTSGFADTQY
TRBJ2-1,-,TRBV5-1,ASSSASGYSYNEQF
TRBJ2-2,-,TRBV5-1,ASSSRVNTGELF
TRBJ2-3,TRBD2,TRBV6-1,ASSDGTSGPEGGDTQY
TRBJ2-5,TRBD2,TRBV7-3,ASSLTGLAGGQETQY
TRBJ1-4,TRBD1,TRBV30,AWRGDREREKLF
TRBJ1-1,TRBD1,TRBV30,AWSTGVMNTEAF